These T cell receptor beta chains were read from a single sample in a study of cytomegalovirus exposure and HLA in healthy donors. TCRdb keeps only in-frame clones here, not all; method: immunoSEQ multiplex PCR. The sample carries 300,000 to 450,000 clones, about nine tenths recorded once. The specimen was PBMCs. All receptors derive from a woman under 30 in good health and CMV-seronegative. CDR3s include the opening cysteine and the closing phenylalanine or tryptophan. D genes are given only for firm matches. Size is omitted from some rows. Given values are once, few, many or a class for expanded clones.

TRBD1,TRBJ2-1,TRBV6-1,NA,CASSEAPPTGGSYNEQFF,TGTGCCAGCAGTGAAGCCCCCCCGACAGGGGGCTCCTACAATGAGCAGTTCTTC
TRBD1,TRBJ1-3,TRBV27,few,CASSLLQGAGNTIYF,TGTGCCAGCAGTTTATTACAGGGGGCAGGAAACACCATATATTTT
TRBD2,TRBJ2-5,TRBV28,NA,CASSFVGGGQETQYF,TGTGCCAGCAGTTTCGTCGGCGGGGGGCAAGAGACCCAGTACTTC
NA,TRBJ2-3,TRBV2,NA,CASRRGGRGADTQYF,TGTGCCAGCAGGAGGGGTGGCAGGGGTGCGGATACGCAGTATTTT
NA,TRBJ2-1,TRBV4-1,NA,CASSQTFLVPREQFF,TGCGCCAGCAGCCAAACTTTCCTTGTGCCCAGGGAGCAGTTCTTC
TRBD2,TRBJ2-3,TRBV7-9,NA,CASSAAGGRTNTQYF,TGTGCCAGCAGCGCGGCGGGGGGGCGTACGAATACGCAGTATTTT
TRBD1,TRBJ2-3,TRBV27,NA,CASSLTRTGADTQYF,TGTGCCAGCAGTTTAACTCGGACAGGGGCAGATACGCAGTATTTT
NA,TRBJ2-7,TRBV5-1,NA,CASSLGASYEQYF,TGCGCCAGCAGCTTGGGGGCTTCATACGAGCAGTACTTC
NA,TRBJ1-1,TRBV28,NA,CASSQQNTEAFF,TGTGCCAGCAGTCAACAGAACACTGAAGCTTTCTTT
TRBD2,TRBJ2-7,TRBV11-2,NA,CASSLGPGGLYEQYF,TGTGCCAGCAGCTTAGGTCCGGGAGGCCTCTACGAGCAGTACTTC
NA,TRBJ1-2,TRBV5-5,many,CASSLSSANYGYTF,TGTGCCAGCAGCTTATCGAGTGCCAACTATGGCTACACCTTC
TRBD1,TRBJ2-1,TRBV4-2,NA,CASSQEKGQGGNEQFF,TGTGCCAGCAGCCAAGAAAAGGGACAGGGTGGCAATGAGCAGTTCTTC
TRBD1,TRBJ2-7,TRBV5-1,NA,CASSPGTGPLGEQYF,TGCGCCAGCAGCCCCGGGACAGGTCCCCTGGGTGAGCAGTACTTC
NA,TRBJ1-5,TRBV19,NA,CASRIDRTSNQPQHF,TGTGCCAGTAGAATCGACAGGACTAGCAATCAGCCCCAGCATTTT
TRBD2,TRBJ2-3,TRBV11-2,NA,CASSLEPGLAGADTQYF,TGTGCCAGCAGCTTAGAGCCGGGACTAGCGGGAGCAGATACGCAGTATTTT
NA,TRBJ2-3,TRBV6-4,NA,CASGGPGGTDTQYF,TGTGCCAGCGGTGGACCGGGGGGCACAGATACGCAGTATTTT
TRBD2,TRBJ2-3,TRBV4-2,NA,CASSQDFGTSGTDTQYF,TGTGCCAGCAGCCAAGATTTTGGGACTAGCGGCACAGATACGCAGTATTTT
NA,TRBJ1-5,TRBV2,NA,CASSRRAREPQHF,TGTGCCAGCAGTCGACGCGCCCGGGAGCCCCAGCATTTT
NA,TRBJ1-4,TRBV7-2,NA,CASSLQGVEKLFF,TGTGCCAGCAGCTTACAGGGTGTGGAAAAACTGTTTTTT
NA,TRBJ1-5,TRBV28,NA,CASSPPGGEQPQHF,TGTGCCAGCAGTCCCCCCGGGGGGGAGCAGCCCCAGCATTTT
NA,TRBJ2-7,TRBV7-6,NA,CASSSGDASYEQYF,TGTGCCAGCAGCTCAGGGGACGCCTCCTACGAGCAGTACTTC
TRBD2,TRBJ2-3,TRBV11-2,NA,CASSPGLAGGRWDTQYF,TGTGCCAGCAGCCCCGGACTAGCGGGGGGCAGGTGGGATACGCAGTATTTT
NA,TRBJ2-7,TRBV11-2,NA,CASNPLPRGRSYEQYF,TGTGCCAGCAACCCTCTCCCCAGGGGAAGAAGTTACGAGCAGTACTTC
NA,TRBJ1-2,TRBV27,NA,CASSYARANYGYTF,TGTGCCAGCAGTTATGCCAGGGCTAACTATGGCTACACCTTC
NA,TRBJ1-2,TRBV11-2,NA,CASSLGVWSPNYGYTF,TGTGCCAGCAGCTTAGGAGTATGGTCCCCTAACTATGGCTACACCTTC
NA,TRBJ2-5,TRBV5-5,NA,CASSLETDQETQYF,TGTGCCAGCAGCTTGGAGACAGACCAAGAGACCCAGTACTTC
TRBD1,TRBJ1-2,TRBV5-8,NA,CASSRDRGPFYGYTF,TGTGCCAGCAGCCGGGACAGGGGGCCTTTCTATGGCTACACCTTC
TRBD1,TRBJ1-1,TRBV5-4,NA,CASSGQGKRDEAFF,TGTGCCAGCAGCGGACAGGGGAAACGGGATGAAGCTTTCTTT
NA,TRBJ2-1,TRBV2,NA,CASNEFYNEQFF,TGTGCCAGCAACGAGTTCTACAATGAGCAGTTCTTC
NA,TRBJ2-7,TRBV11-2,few,CASSSVYEQYF,TGTGCCAGCAGCTCGGTATACGAGCAGTACTTC
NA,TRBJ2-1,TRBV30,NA,CAWSARQIDPHEQFF,TGTGCCTGGAGTGCTCGACAGATTGATCCCCATGAGCAGTTCTTC
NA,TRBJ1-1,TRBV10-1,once,CASSESTGSTEAFF,TGCGCCAGCAGTGAGTCGACGGGTAGCACTGAAGCTTTCTTT
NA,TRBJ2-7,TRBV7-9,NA,CASSLGPGVEQYF,TGTGCCAGCAGCTTAGGGCCGGGGGTCGAGCAGTACTTC
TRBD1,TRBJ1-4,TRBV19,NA,CASSVTGTADEKLFF,TGTGCCAGTAGTGTGACAGGGACAGCGGATGAAAAACTGTTTTTT
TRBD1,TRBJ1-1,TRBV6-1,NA,CASSVQGDTEAFF,TGTGCCAGCAGTGTACAGGGGGACACTGAAGCTTTCTTT
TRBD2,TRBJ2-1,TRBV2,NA,CASSVTSGRGSNEQFF,TGTGCCAGCAGTGTGACTAGCGGGAGAGGGAGCAATGAGCAGTTCTTC
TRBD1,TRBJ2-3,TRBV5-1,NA,CASSIGQASTDTQYF,TGCGCCAGCAGCATAGGACAGGCTAGCACAGATACGCAGTATTTT
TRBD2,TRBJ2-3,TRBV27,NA,CASNSLAGSTDTQYF,TGTGCCAGCAATTCACTAGCGGGGAGCACAGATACGCAGTATTTT
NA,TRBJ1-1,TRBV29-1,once,CSAKGQRRNTEAFF,TGCAGCGCTAAGGGGCAGAGGAGGAACACTGAAGCTTTCTTT
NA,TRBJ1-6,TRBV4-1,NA,CASGFQGINSPLHF,TGCGCCAGCGGTTTCCAGGGGATCAATTCACCCCTCCACTTT
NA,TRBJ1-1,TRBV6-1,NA,CASSGARGNTEAFF,TGTGCCAGCAGTGGAGCCCGGGGGAACACTGAAGCTTTCTTT
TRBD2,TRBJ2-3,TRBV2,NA,CATRASGGARGTDTQYF,TGTGCCACCCGTGCTAGCGGGGGGGCCAGGGGCACAGATACGCAGTATTTT
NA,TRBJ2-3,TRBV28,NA,CASSVRMGRLSTDTQYF,TGTGCCAGCAGTGTCCGGATGGGGAGACTTAGCACAGATACGCAGTATTTT
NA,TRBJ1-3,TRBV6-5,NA,CASRSNDNTIYF,TGTGCCAGCAGGAGCAACGATAACACCATATATTTT
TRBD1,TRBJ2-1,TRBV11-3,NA,CASSRDRVYNEQFF,TGTGCCAGCAGCAGGGACAGGGTCTACAATGAGCAGTTCTTC
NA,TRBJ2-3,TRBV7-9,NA,CASTVSGPGADTQYF,TGTGCCAGCACCGTATCGGGCCCCGGGGCAGATACGCAGTATTTT
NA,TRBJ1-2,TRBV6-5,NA,CASTQGASRGYTF,TGTGCCAGCACCCAGGGTGCGTCACGGGGCTACACCTTC
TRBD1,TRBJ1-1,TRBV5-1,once,CASSLPPGQGSFWRLGTEAFF,TGCGCCAGCAGCTTACCCCCGGGACAGGGATCATTTTGGAGGCTAGGCACTGAAGCTTTCTTT
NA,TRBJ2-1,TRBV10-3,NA,CAISVNPVGEQFF,TGTGCCATCAGTGTTAATCCAGTTGGTGAGCAGTTCTTC